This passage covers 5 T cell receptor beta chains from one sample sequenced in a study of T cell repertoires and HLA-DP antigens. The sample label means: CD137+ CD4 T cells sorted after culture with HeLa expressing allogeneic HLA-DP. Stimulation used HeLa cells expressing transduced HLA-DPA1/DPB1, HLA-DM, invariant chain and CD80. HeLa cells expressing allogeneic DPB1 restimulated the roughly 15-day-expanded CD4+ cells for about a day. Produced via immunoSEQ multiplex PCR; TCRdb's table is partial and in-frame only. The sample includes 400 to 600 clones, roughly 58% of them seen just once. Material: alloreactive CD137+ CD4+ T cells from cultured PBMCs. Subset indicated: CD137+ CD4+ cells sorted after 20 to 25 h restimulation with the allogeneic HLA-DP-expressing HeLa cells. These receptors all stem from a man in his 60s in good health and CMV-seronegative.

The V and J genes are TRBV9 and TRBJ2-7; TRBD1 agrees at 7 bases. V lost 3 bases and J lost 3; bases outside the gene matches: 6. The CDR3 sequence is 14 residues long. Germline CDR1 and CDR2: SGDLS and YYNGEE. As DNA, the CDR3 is TGTGCCAGCAGCGCCACAGGGGAACGCTACGAGCAGTACTTC. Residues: CASSATGERYEQYF.

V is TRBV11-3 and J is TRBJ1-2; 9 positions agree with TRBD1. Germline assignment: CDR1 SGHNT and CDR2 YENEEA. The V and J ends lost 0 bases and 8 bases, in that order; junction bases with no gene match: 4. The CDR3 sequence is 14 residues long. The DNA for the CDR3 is TGTGCCAGCAGCTTAGACGGGACAGGGCGCGGCTACACCTTC. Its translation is CASSLDGTGRGYTF.

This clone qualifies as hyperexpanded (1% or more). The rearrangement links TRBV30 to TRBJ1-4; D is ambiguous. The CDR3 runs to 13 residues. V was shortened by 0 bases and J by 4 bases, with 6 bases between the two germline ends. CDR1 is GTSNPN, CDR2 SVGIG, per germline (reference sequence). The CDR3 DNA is TGTGCCTGGAGTGTAAACAGTAATGAAAAACTGTTTTTT. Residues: CAWSVNSNEKLFF.

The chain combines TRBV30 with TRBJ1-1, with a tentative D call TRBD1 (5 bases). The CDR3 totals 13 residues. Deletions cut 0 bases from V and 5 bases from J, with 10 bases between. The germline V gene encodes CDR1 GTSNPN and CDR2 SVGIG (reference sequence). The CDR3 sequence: CAWSVGVRTEAFF. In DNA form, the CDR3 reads TGTGCCTGGAGTGTAGGGGTAAGAACTGAAGCTTTCTTT.

CDR3 amino acids: CASTAAPRSGNTIYF. CDR3 sequence (DNA): TGTGCCAGCACCGCCGCCCCCAGGTCTGGAAACACCATATATTTT. The V gene is TRBV6-9, the J gene TRBJ1-3, with D uncertain. Trimming removed 7 bases at V and 1 base at J, with 14 bases between. CDR3 length: 15 amino acids. Germline V gene lookup returns CDR1 MNHGY and CDR2 SVAAGI.